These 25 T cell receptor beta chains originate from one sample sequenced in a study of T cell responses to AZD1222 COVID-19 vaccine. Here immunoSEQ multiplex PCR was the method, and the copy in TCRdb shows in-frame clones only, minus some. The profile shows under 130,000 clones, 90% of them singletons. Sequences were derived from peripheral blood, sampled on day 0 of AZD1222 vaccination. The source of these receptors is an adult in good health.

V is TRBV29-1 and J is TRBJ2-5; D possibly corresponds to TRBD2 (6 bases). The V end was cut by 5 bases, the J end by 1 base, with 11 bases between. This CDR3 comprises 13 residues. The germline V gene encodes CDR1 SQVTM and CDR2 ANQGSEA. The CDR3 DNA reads TGCAGCGTTTCCCGGGACTTCCAAGAGACCCAGTACTTC. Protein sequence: CSVSRDFQETQYF.

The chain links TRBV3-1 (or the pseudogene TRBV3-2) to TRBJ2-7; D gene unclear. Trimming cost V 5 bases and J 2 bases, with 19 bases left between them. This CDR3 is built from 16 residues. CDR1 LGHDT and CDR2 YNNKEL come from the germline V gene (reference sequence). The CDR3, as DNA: TGTGCCAGCAGCTTTCCGTGGACGTTGGTTACCTACGAGCAGTACTTC. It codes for CASSFPWTLVTYEQYF.

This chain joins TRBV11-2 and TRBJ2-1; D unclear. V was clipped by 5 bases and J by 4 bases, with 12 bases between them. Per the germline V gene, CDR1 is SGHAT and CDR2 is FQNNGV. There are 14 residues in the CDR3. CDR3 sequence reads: CASSKGLSYNEQFF. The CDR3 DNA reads TGTGCCAGCAGCAAAGGGCTATCTTACAATGAGCAGTTCTTC.

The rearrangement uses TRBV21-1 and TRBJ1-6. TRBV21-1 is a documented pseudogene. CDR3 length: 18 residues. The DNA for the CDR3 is TGTGCCAGCAGCAAAGTCGGGGGGGACGATCACTGTAATTCACCCCTCCACTTT. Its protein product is CASSKVGGDDHCNSPLHF.

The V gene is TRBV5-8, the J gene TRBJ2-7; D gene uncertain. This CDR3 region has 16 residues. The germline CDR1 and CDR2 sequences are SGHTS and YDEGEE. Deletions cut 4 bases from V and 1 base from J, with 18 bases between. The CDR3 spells CASSPHRQNPSYEQYF. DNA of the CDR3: TGTGCCAGCAGCCCACATCGACAAAACCCTTCCTACGAGCAGTACTTC.

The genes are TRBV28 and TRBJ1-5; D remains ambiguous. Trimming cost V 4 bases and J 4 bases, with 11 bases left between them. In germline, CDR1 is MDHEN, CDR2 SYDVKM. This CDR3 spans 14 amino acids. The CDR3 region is CASSWLSGNQPQHF. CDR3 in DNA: TGTGCCAGCAGTTGGCTCTCTGGGAATCAGCCCCAGCATTTT.

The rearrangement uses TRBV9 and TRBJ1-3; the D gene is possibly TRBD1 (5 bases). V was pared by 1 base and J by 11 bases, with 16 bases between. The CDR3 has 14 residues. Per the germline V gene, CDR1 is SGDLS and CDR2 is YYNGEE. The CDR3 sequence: CASSVLQGGGAIYF. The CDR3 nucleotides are TGTGCCAGCAGCGTATTGCAGGGAGGTGGAGCCATATATTTT. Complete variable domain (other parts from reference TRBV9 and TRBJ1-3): DSGVTQTPKHLITATGQRVTLRCSPRSGDLSVYWYQQSLDQGLQFLIQYYNGEERAKGNILERFSAQQFPDLHSELNLSSLELGDSALYFCASSVLQGGGAIYFGEGSWLTVV.

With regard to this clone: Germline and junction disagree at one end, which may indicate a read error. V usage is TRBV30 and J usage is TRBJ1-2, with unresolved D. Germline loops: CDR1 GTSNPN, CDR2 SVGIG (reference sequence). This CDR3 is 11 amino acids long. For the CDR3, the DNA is TGTGCCTGGAGTGTACGGAACAACCAAACTTTC. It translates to CAWSVRNNQTF.

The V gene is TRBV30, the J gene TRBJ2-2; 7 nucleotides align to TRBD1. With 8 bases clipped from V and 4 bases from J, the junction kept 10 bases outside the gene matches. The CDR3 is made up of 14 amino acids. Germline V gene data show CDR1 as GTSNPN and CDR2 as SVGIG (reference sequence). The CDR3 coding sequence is TGTGCCATCGATTTACAGGGGTTCACCGGGGAGCTGTTTTTT. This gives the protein CAIDLQGFTGELFF. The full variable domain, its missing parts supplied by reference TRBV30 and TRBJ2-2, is SQTIHQWPATLVQPVGSPLSLECTVEGTSNPNLYWYRQAAGRGLQLLFYSVGIGQISSEVPQNLSASRPQDRQFILSSKKLLLSDSGFYLCAIDLQGFTGELFFGEGSRLTVL.

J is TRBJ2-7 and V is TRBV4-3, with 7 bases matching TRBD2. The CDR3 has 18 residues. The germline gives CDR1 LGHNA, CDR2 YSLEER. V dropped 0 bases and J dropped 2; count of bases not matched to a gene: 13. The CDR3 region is CASSQDEPAAGEPYEQYF. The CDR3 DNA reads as TGCGCCAGCAGCCAAGATGAGCCAGCCGCGGGGGAACCCTACGAGCAGTACTTC.

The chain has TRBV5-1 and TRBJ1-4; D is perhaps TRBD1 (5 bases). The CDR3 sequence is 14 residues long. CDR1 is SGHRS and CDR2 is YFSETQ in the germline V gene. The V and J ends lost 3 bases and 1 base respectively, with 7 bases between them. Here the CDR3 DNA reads TGCGCCAGCAGCTCGGGACTAACTAATGAAAAACTGTTTTTT. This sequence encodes CASSSGLTNEKLFF.

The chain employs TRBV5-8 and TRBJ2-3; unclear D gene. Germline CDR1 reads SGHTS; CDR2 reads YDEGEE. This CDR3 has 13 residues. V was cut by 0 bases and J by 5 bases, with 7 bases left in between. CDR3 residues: CASSLVSVDTQYF. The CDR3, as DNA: TGTGCCAGCAGCTTGGTTTCGGTAGATACGCAGTATTTT.

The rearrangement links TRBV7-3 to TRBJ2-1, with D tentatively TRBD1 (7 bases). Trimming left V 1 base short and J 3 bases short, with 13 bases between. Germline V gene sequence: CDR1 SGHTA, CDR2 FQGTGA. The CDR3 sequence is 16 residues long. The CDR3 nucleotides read TGTGCCAGCAGCTTAATGGCAGGGGGGAACTACAATGAGCAGTTCTTC. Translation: CASSLMAGGNYNEQFF.

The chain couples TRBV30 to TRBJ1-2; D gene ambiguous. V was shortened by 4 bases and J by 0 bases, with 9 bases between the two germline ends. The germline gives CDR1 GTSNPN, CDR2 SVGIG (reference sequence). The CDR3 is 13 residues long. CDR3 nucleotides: TGTGCCTGGACGTCAGCAGCTAACTATGGCTACACCTTC. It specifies CAWTSAANYGYTF.

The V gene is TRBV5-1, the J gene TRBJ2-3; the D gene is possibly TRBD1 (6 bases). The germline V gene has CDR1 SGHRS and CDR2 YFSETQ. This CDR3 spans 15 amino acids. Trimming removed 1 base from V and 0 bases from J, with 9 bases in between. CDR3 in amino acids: CASSLRQASTDTQYF. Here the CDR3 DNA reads TGCGCCAGCAGCTTGAGACAGGCTAGCACAGATACGCAGTATTTT.

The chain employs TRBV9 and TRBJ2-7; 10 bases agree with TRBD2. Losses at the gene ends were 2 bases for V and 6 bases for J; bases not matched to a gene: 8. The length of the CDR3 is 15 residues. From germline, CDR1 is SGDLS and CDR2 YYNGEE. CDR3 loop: CASSVQAGGLREQYF. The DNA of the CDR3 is TGTGCCAGCAGCGTCCAAGCGGGGGGGTTACGCGAGCAGTACTTC.

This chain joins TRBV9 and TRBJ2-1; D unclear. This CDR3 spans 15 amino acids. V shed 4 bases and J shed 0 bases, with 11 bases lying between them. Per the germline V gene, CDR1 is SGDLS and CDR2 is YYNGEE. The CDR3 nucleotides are TGTGCCAGCAGCCCAGACTCCTTCTCCTACAATGAGCAGTTCTTC. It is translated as CASSPDSFSYNEQFF.

The CDR3 coding sequence is TGTGCCAGCAGCCCCGGGGCCCTGCCTGGGAATGAGCAGTTCTTC. This sequence encodes CASSPGALPGNEQFF. The chain employs TRBV28 and TRBJ2-1, with D possibly called TRBD1 or TRBD2 (5 bases each). The CDR3 runs to 15 residues. V shed 6 bases and J shed 7 bases, with 19 bases lying between them. Looked up from germline, CDR1 is MDHEN and CDR2 is SYDVKM.

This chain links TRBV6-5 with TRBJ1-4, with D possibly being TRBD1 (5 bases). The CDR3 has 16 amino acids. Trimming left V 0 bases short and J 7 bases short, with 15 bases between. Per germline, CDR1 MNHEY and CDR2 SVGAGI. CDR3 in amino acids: CASSYSLAGLREKLFF. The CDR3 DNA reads TGTGCCAGCAGTTACTCGTTAGCAGGGCTGCGTGAAAAACTGTTTTTT.

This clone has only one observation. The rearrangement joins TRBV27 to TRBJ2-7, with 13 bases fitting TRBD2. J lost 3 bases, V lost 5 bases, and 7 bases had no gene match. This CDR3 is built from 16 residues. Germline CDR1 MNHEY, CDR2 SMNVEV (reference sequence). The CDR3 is CASSVLTSGGIYEQYF. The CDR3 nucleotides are TGTGCCAGCAGTGTCCTGACTAGCGGGGGGATCTACGAGCAGTACTTC.

The CDR3 reads CATDFGTGATEAFF. The CDR3 DNA reads TGTGCCACTGATTTTGGGACAGGAGCAACCGAAGCTTTCTTT. The V and J genes are TRBV19 and TRBJ1-1, with TRBD1 matching 8 bases. J gave up 8 bases and V 10 bases, and 15 bases lay outside the gene matches. This CDR3 contains 14 residues. Looked up from germline, CDR1 is LNHDA and CDR2 is SQIVND (reference sequence).

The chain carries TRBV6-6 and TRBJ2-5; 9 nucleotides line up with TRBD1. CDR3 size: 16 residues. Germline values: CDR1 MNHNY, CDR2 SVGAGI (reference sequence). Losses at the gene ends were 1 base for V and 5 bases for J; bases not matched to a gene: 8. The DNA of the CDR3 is TGTGCCAGCAGTTACTATAAACAGGGGGCACGGGAGACCCAGTACTTC. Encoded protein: CASSYYKQGARETQYF.

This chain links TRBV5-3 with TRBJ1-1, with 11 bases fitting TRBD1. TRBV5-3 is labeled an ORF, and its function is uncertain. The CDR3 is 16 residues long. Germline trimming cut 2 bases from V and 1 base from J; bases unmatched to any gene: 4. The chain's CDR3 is CARSLRTGGPNTEAFF. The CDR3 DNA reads TGTGCCAGAAGCTTAAGGACAGGGGGCCCGAACACTGAAGCTTTCTTT.

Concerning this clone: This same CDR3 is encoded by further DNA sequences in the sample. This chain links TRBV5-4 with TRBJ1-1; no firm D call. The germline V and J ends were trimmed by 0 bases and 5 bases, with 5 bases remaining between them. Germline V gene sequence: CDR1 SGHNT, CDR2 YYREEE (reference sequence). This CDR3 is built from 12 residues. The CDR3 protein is CASSLDGTEAFF. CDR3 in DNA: TGTGCCAGCAGCTTGGACGGGACTGAAGCTTTCTTT.

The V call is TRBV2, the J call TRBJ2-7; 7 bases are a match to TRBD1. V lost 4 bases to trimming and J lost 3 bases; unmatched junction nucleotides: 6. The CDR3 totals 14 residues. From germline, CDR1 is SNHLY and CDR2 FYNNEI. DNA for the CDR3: TGTGCCAGCAGTGTAAAAGGGGGCCTCTACGAGCAGTACTTC. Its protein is CASSVKGGLYEQYF.